The present T cell receptor (beta chain) was sequenced within a study of T-cell reconstitution after alpha-beta-depleted transplantation in children. Trimming removed 1 base at V and 5 bases at J, with 13 bases between. Germline V lookup: CDR1 MGHRA, CDR2 YSYEKL. The CDR3 is 15 amino acids. Unique molecular identifiers were incorporated into the prepared TCRbeta library. TCRdb reprocessed the PCR reads with MiXCR, giving one entry per CDR3 protein. The data hold 500,000 to 600,000 distinct CDR3 sequences, with 15% to 20% observed a single time. Material: PBMCs from the stem cell graft donor, obtained from the stem cell graft. This clonotype originated in a human donor who donated a stem cell graft to a child with acute lymphoblastic leukemia. The V gene is TRBV4-1, the J gene TRBJ2-3; unclear D gene. This CDR3 is CASSQVAGTIDTQYF. CDR3 coding DNA: TGCGCCAGCAGCCAAGTCGCAGGAACCATAGATACGCAGTATTTT.